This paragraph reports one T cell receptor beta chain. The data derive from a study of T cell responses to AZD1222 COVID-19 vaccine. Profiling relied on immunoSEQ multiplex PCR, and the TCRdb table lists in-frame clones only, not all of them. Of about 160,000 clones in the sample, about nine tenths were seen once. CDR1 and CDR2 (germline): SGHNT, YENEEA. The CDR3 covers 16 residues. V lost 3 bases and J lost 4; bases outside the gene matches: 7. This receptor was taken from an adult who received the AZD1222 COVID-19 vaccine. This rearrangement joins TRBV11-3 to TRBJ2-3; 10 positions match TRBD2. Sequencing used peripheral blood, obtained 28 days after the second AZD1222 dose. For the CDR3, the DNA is TGTGCCAGCAGCTTCCCAGCTAGCGGGAGCGCAGATACGCAGTATTTT. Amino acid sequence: CASSFPASGSADTQYF.